Below, one TCR beta chain is given with its context. As yet, its antigen is unknown. A read error is likely, as this CDR3 ends without the conserved phenylalanine or tryptophan. No DNA is shown, since the ends of the CDR3 on it are uncertain; the CDR3 is the one TCRdb lists. Germline assignment: CDR1 MNHEY and CDR2 SMNVEV (reference sequence). The CDR3 numbers 8 amino acids, ends counted. The protocol was immunoSEQ multiplex PCR, while the TCRdb copy is restricted to in-frame clones and leaves out a portion. Of about 150,000 clones listed, 87% are singletons. This sample stems from a study of T cell responses to AZD1222 COVID-19 vaccine. Study-wide results and limits: Epitopes outside B.1.351 and B.1.1.7 mutated regions reportedly drew nearly half of spike TCRs. Spike as a whole was targeted by vaccine-associated CD4 TCRs, dominant at 160-218 and 743-854.

This sequence originates from an adult who received the AZD1222 COVID-19 vaccine. The source was peripheral blood, collected 28 days after the second AZD1222 dose. This sequence joins TRBV27 and TRBJ1-4. The CDR3 here is CASTSGGV.